Listed below are T cell receptor beta chains from one sample, sequenced in a study of cytomegalovirus exposure and HLA in healthy donors. Generated by immunoSEQ multiplex PCR, the TCRdb table keeps only in-frame clones and is missing some. The sample contains more than 95,000 clones, more than 75% of which appear only once. Sequences were obtained from PBMCs. These receptors were obtained from a man aged 18 to 30 in good health and CMV-seronegative. Both conserved end residues are part of each CDR3. The D gene is left open where the match is weak. A clone size is listed for some rows: how often the clone was seen (once, few, many), or a class if it is expanded.

D gene: TRBD1; clone size: once; J gene: TRBJ1-5; V gene: TRBV19; CDR3 DNA: TGTGCCAGTAGTCGGGACAGGGGGAGCAATCAGCCCCAGCATTTT; CDR3 protein: CASSRDRGSNQPQHF
D gene: TRBD2; clone size: .; J gene: TRBJ2-1; V gene: TRBV5-4; CDR3 DNA: TGTGCCAGCAGCTTGGGGCTAGCGGGGGGCCTTTGGGGGGAGCAGTTCTTC; CDR3 protein: CASSLGLAGGLWGEQFF
D gene: .; clone size: .; J gene: TRBJ1-1; V gene: TRBV6-5; CDR3 DNA: TGTGCCAGCAGTTACTCGGGAGCCTTTAACACTGAAGCTTTCTTT; CDR3 protein: CASSYSGAFNTEAFF
D gene: .; clone size: .; J gene: TRBJ2-1; V gene: TRBV18; CDR3 DNA: TGTGCCAGCTCTCTAGACAGCCGCTCCTACAATGAGCAGTTCTTC; CDR3 protein: CASSLDSRSYNEQFF
D gene: TRBD2; clone size: few; J gene: TRBJ2-1; V gene: TRBV4-2; CDR3 DNA: TGTGCCAGCAGCCTTTACCGGGGGGGCGCCTCCTACAATGAGCAGTTCTTC; CDR3 protein: CASSLYRGGASYNEQFF
D gene: TRBD1; clone size: .; J gene: TRBJ1-2; V gene: TRBV10-3; CDR3 DNA: TGTGCCATCAGGGAAACCGGGACAGGAAGAGACTATGGCTACACCTTC; CDR3 protein: CAIRETGTGRDYGYTF
D gene: .; clone size: .; J gene: TRBJ2-1; V gene: TRBV7-2; CDR3 DNA: TGTGCCAGCAGCTTATCACAGGACAACTACAATGAGCAGTTCTTC; CDR3 protein: CASSLSQDNYNEQFF
D gene: TRBD2; clone size: .; J gene: TRBJ2-7; V gene: TRBV4-2; CDR3 DNA: TGTGCCAGCAGCCAAGAGGGAGGCGGGGGGCAACACTACGAGCAGTACTTC; CDR3 protein: CASSQEGGGGQHYEQYF
D gene: TRBD2; clone size: .; J gene: TRBJ2-1; V gene: TRBV11-1; CDR3 DNA: TGTGCCAGCAGCCCCCCGGGACTAGCGGGGGGTGTCAACAATGAGCAGTTCTTC; CDR3 protein: CASSPPGLAGGVNNEQFF
D gene: .; clone size: few; J gene: TRBJ1-1; V gene: TRBV5-8; CDR3 DNA: TGTGCCAGCAGCGAACTGTTAGATGAAGCTTTCTTT; CDR3 protein: CASSELLDEAFF
D gene: .; clone size: .; J gene: TRBJ1-2; V gene: TRBV7-9; CDR3 DNA: TGTGCCAGCAGCGTACCCAGTGGGCTCCTAAGTGGCTACACCTTC; CDR3 protein: CASSVPSGLLSGYTF
D gene: .; clone size: .; J gene: TRBJ2-7; V gene: TRBV9; CDR3 DNA: TGTGCCAGCGGGCCGGACTCGAAGGAGCAGTACTTC; CDR3 protein: CASGPDSKEQYF
D gene: .; clone size: once; J gene: TRBJ2-5; V gene: TRBV4-1; CDR3 DNA: TGCGCCAGCAGCGCCGGGTCTTTGGAAGAGACCCAGTACTTC; CDR3 protein: CASSAGSLEETQYF
D gene: .; clone size: .; J gene: TRBJ1-1; V gene: TRBV7-2; CDR3 DNA: TGTGCCAGCAGCCCGTTTCGGGGGTTGAACACTGAAGCTTTCTTT; CDR3 protein: CASSPFRGLNTEAFF
D gene: TRBD1; clone size: .; J gene: TRBJ2-1; V gene: TRBV6-1; CDR3 DNA: TGTGCCAGCTCTACCGGGACAGGGGGCAAGAATGAGCAGTTCTTC; CDR3 protein: CASSTGTGGKNEQFF
D gene: TRBD1; clone size: .; J gene: TRBJ1-4; V gene: TRBV5-1; CDR3 DNA: TGCGCCAGCAGCTTGACTATCTGGGACAGCTCTGAAAAACTGTTTTTT; CDR3 protein: CASSLTIWDSSEKLFF
D gene: .; clone size: .; J gene: TRBJ2-7; V gene: TRBV7-2; CDR3 DNA: TGTGCCAGCAGCTTAGTTCAGGGGTCCTACGAGCAGTACTTC; CDR3 protein: CASSLVQGSYEQYF
D gene: .; clone size: .; J gene: TRBJ2-3; V gene: TRBV7-2; CDR3 DNA: TGTGCCAGCAGCCCCCTCTTCACAGATACGCAGTATTTT; CDR3 protein: CASSPLFTDTQYF
D gene: .; clone size: once; J gene: TRBJ2-7; V gene: TRBV6-6; CDR3 DNA: TGTGCCAGCAGTTACATCCCACCAGGGGACGAGCAGTACTTC; CDR3 protein: CASSYIPPGDEQYF
D gene: TRBD1; clone size: few; J gene: TRBJ1-5; V gene: TRBV27; CDR3 DNA: TGTGCCAGCGGCCCTTGGGCAGGGGGATTGAGCAATCAGCCCCAGCATTTT; CDR3 protein: CASGPWAGGLSNQPQHF
D gene: .; clone size: .; J gene: TRBJ1-2; V gene: TRBV5-4; CDR3 DNA: TGTGCCAGCAGCTTGAACAACGATCACACCTTC; CDR3 protein: CASSLNNDHTF
D gene: TRBD1; clone size: .; J gene: TRBJ1-1; V gene: TRBV6-4; CDR3 DNA: TGTGCCACCCCTCCCCTAGGACAGGGTCAAAACACTGAAGCTTTCTTT; CDR3 protein: CATPPLGQGQNTEAFF
D gene: TRBD2; clone size: .; J gene: TRBJ2-2; V gene: TRBV4-1; CDR3 DNA: TGCGCCAGCAGCCTCACGGGGGGGCCGGGCACCGGGGAGCTGTTTTTT; CDR3 protein: CASSLTGGPGTGELFF
D gene: .; clone size: few; J gene: TRBJ1-1; V gene: TRBV7-2; CDR3 DNA: TGTGCCAGCAGCTTGGGAACAGGGAACAGGAACACTGAAGCTTTCTTT; CDR3 protein: CASSLGTGNRNTEAFF
D gene: .; clone size: .; J gene: TRBJ1-1; V gene: TRBV6-1; CDR3 DNA: TGTGCCAGCAGTGATGGGGGTGGTAGCGGTGAAGCTTTCTTT; CDR3 protein: CASSDGGGSGEAFF
D gene: .; clone size: .; J gene: TRBJ1-1; V gene: TRBV5-1; CDR3 DNA: TGCGCCAGCAGCCCTTGGACAGACACTGAAGCTTTCTTT; CDR3 protein: CASSPWTDTEAFF
D gene: .; clone size: few; J gene: TRBJ1-2; V gene: TRBV27; CDR3 DNA: TGTGCCAGCAGTTCCTCGGGTCACTATGGCTACACCTTC; CDR3 protein: CASSSSGHYGYTF
D gene: TRBD2; clone size: .; J gene: TRBJ2-1; V gene: TRBV5-6; CDR3 DNA: TGTGCCAGCAGCTTGAGGGGCGGGGGGGCCGAGGATGAGCAGTTCTTC; CDR3 protein: CASSLRGGGAEDEQFF
D gene: .; clone size: .; J gene: TRBJ2-5; V gene: TRBV5-1; CDR3 DNA: TGCGCCAGCAGTCGGACAGCCTCCCAAGAGACCCAGTACTTC; CDR3 protein: CASSRTASQETQYF
D gene: TRBD1; clone size: .; J gene: TRBJ2-5; V gene: TRBV11-2; CDR3 DNA: TGTGCCAGCAGCTTAACAGGGACAGAAGAGACCCAGTACTTC; CDR3 protein: CASSLTGTEETQYF
D gene: .; clone size: few; J gene: TRBJ1-2; V gene: TRBV15; CDR3 DNA: TGTGCCACCAGCAGAGATGAGAGACAGATATATGGCTACACCTTC; CDR3 protein: CATSRDERQIYGYTF
D gene: TRBD2; clone size: few; J gene: TRBJ2-3; V gene: TRBV9; CDR3 DNA: TGTGCCAGCAGCGTCGGGACTAGCGGGGGGGGGTTCACAGATACGCAGTATTTT; CDR3 protein: CASSVGTSGGGFTDTQYF
D gene: .; clone size: .; J gene: TRBJ1-4; V gene: TRBV5-4; CDR3 DNA: TGTGCCAGCAGCTTGTACCCTGTCACAGGGTCATCGACTGAAAAACTGTTTTTT; CDR3 protein: CASSLYPVTGSSTEKLFF
D gene: TRBD1; clone size: .; J gene: TRBJ1-2; V gene: TRBV18; CDR3 DNA: TGTGCCAGCTCACCACTGGACAGGGAGATTGGCTACACCTTC; CDR3 protein: CASSPLDREIGYTF
D gene: TRBD1; clone size: .; J gene: TRBJ1-1; V gene: TRBV19; CDR3 DNA: TGTGCCAGTAGTCCTGGACAGGGGGGTACTGAAGCTTTCTTT; CDR3 protein: CASSPGQGGTEAFF
D gene: TRBD1; clone size: once; J gene: TRBJ1-4; V gene: TRBV7-9; CDR3 DNA: TGTTCCAGCAGCCTGGACAGGGAAGGTGAAAAACTGTTTTTT; CDR3 protein: CSSSLDREGEKLFF
D gene: .; clone size: .; J gene: TRBJ2-7; V gene: TRBV9; CDR3 DNA: TGTGCCAGCAGCGACCGGGACACACACTACGAGCAGTACTTC; CDR3 protein: CASSDRDTHYEQYF
D gene: .; clone size: .; J gene: TRBJ1-4; V gene: TRBV18; CDR3 DNA: TGTGCCAGCTCGGGCCAGGGCAGGGAAAAACTGTTTTTT; CDR3 protein: CASSGQGREKLFF
D gene: TRBD1; clone size: .; J gene: TRBJ1-3; V gene: TRBV11-2; CDR3 DNA: TGTGCCAGCAGCCCCAGGGACAGGGTAACTGGAAACACCATATATTTT; CDR3 protein: CASSPRDRVTGNTIYF
D gene: TRBD1; clone size: .; J gene: TRBJ1-2; V gene: TRBV5-6; CDR3 DNA: TGTGCCAGCAGGTCAGCCGGGACAGGGGGCTATGGCTACACCTTC; CDR3 protein: CASRSAGTGGYGYTF
D gene: .; clone size: .; J gene: TRBJ2-3; V gene: TRBV5-1; CDR3 DNA: TGCGCCAGCAGCCTCTTAGTTCCCCCCACAGATACGCAGTATTTT; CDR3 protein: CASSLLVPPTDTQYF
D gene: TRBD1; clone size: .; J gene: TRBJ1-1; V gene: TRBV13; CDR3 DNA: TGTGCCAGCAGCCAGGGGGTTCGTAACACTGAAGCTTTCTTT; CDR3 protein: CASSQGVRNTEAFF
D gene: .; clone size: few; J gene: TRBJ2-7; V gene: TRBV5-1; CDR3 DNA: TGCGCCAGCAGCTTGTCAGGATACGAGCAGTACTTC; CDR3 protein: CASSLSGYEQYF
D gene: .; clone size: .; J gene: TRBJ1-1; V gene: TRBV5-1; CDR3 DNA: TGCGCCAGCAGCCTACAGGGTTCTGAAGCTTTCTTT; CDR3 protein: CASSLQGSEAFF